This T cell receptor beta chain was sequenced for a study of shared clonotypes between healthy human individuals. Here immunoSEQ multiplex PCR was the method, and the copy in TCRdb shows in-frame clones only, minus some. Of around 2.1 million clones listed, roughly 91% are singletons. On this clone: Its antigen is not identified. The same CDR3 also results from other DNA sequences found in this sample.

V gave up 2 bases and J gave up 3 bases, with 8 bases separating them. Looked up from germline, CDR1 is MNHEY and CDR2 is SMNVEV (reference sequence). The CDR3 sequence is 13 residues long. Naive CD8 cells, CD45RO-negative and positively selected for CCR7, excluded terminally differentiated effector memory CD45RA+ cells. Participating donors were healthy, HIV-negative adults free of recent acute infections or vaccinations. The study, taken as a whole, reports: Generation probabilities were higher for clonotypes shared across all four sorted-subset donors than for unshared ones. Larger estimated richness was generally seen in naive subsets than in memory subsets.

What was sequenced was naive CD8+ T cells from PBMCs. The sequence came from a young man in good health. Some clones in this sample may be carry-over from other donors' samples. The V and J genes are TRBV27 and TRBJ2-7, with D unclear. The CDR3 reads CASSLRGSYEQYF. CDR3 DNA sequence: TGTGCCAGCAGTTTACGTGGCAGCTACGAGCAGTACTTC.